One and the same sample provided the 8 T cell receptor beta chains below, sequenced in a study of cytomegalovirus exposure and HLA in healthy donors. Primers included in the PCR were 60 Vbeta and 13 Jbeta primers. Some clones are missing from TCRdb's copy, which holds only in-frame ones; the method was immunoSEQ multiplex PCR. The sample includes approximately 140,000 clones, roughly 77% of them seen just once. The sequenced sample consisted of PBMCs. The receptors shown here come from a human donor in good health.

CDR3 residues: CASSLVVAGGFNEQFF. CDR3 DNA sequence: TGTGCCAGCAGCTTAGTAGTAGCGGGGGGGTTTAATGAGCAGTTCTTC. This rearrangement joins TRBV7-8 to TRBJ2-1; 11 bases match TRBD2. The CDR3 runs 16 residues. V shed 1 base and J 7 bases; nucleotides not matched to a gene: 6. Germline V gene sequence: CDR1 SGHVS, CDR2 FQNEAQ.

This clone was observed a few times. The chain has TRBV4-2 and TRBJ2-7, with TRBD1 matching 11 bases. The CDR3 consists of 16 residues. Germline CDR1 is LGHNA and CDR2 is YNFKEQ. The V segment lost 4 bases and the J segment 5 bases; nucleotides outside the gene matches: 10. This CDR3 reads CASSPQVGQGADEQYF. The CDR3 DNA sequence: TGTGCCAGCAGCCCGCAAGTAGGACAGGGGGCAGACGAGCAGTACTTC.

The genes are TRBV15 and TRBJ2-3; 7 bases map to TRBD1. J gave up 2 bases and V 5 bases, and 7 bases lay outside the gene matches. Germline CDR1 and CDR2: LNHNV and YYDKDF (reference sequence). The CDR3 consists of 15 residues. The CDR3 nucleotides are TGTGCCACCAGCGGGGTAACAGGGGACACAGATACGCAGTATTTT. It codes for CATSGVTGDTDTQYF.

V usage is TRBV7-9 and J usage is TRBJ1-6; TRBD1 matches at 11 bases. J was trimmed by 9 bases and V by 5 bases; bases with no gene match: 3. The CDR3 spans 14 residues. Germline CDR1 and CDR2: SEHNR and FQNEAQ (reference sequence). Here the CDR3 DNA reads TGTGCCAGCAGCCGCGGACAGGGGGCTTCACCCCTCCACTTT. Amino acid sequence: CASSRGQGASPLHF.

The chain has TRBV5-6 and TRBJ1-4, with TRBD1 identical over 7 bases. V lost 4 bases to trimming and J lost 6 bases; unmatched junction nucleotides: 9. The germline CDR1 and CDR2 sequences are SGHDT and YYEEEE. The CDR3 runs to 15 residues. CDR3 amino acids: CASSTLQGSHEKLFF. The CDR3 nucleotides read TGTGCCAGCAGCACTCTACAGGGGTCACATGAAAAACTGTTTTTT.

This rearrangement joins TRBV5-6 to TRBJ2-1; perhaps TRBD2 as D (5 bases). V shed 4 bases and J shed 6 bases, with 11 bases lying between them. The CDR3 consists of 13 residues. Germline V CDR1 and CDR2: SGHDT, YYEEEE. The DNA for the CDR3 is TGTGCCAGCAGCCGAAAAAGCGGCAATGAGCAGTTCTTC. It specifies CASSRKSGNEQFF.

The V gene is TRBV27, the J gene TRBJ1-5, with unresolved D. Germline-derived CDR1 and CDR2 are MNHEY and SMNVEV (reference sequence). The CDR3 is 15 residues long. Trimming took off 0 bases at V and 4 bases at J, with 10 bases between the two ends. CDR3 DNA: TGTGCCAGCAGTTTATCTGGAGGGATTAATCAGCCCCAGCATTTT. This gives the protein CASSLSGGINQPQHF.

This rearrangement joins TRBV7-2 to TRBJ2-1; D may be TRBD2 (6 bases). Trimming stripped 1 base from V and 7 bases from J, with 8 bases between. The CDR3 consists of 13 residues. Germline V lookup: CDR1 SGHTA, CDR2 FQGNSA. The CDR3 DNA is TGTGCCAGCAGCTTAGGCGGGGAGAATGAGCAGTTCTTC. Translation gives CASSLGGENEQFF.